Listed below are T cell receptor beta chains from one sample, sequenced in a study of shared clonotypes between healthy human individuals. Sequenced by immunoSEQ multiplex PCR; TCRdb stores in-frame clones only, minus some. The sample includes fewer than 1.8 million clones, around 98.5% of them seen just once. The sample comprised naive CD4+ T cells sorted from blood. Receptors originate from a man aged 25-45 years in good health. The conserved cysteine and the conserved F or W are not part of the CDR3 here.

TRBV7-9	TRBJ2-5	ASSFRAGGNQETQY
TRBV28	TRBJ1-2	ASSLSPQHPNYGYT
TRBV29-1	TRBJ1-1	SASTGGNTEAF
TRBV25-1	TRBJ2-3	ASSQPQGADTQY
TRBV28	TRBJ2-7	ASRLQAGGYEQY
TRBV6-1	TRBJ1-3	ASTPERSGNTIY
TRBV7-6	TRBJ2-1	ASRAGTSGLDEQF
TRBV5-1	TRBJ2-2	ASSLRHREGTGELF
TRBV5-4	TRBJ2-5	ASSFTGEQTQY
TRBV19	TRBJ1-5	ASSGHVGGGNQPQH
TRBV28	TRBJ2-2	ASSLGGTPRTGELF
TRBV28	TRBJ1-2	ASRGAADGYT
TRBV7-2	TRBJ1-2	ASSLTRVASYT
TRBV2	TRBJ2-3	ASSGTSGSKDTQY
TRBV9	TRBJ2-7	ASSGEGFYEQY
TRBV6-1	TRBJ2-7	ASSEVAGVEEQY
TRBV28	TRBJ1-5	ASSQLPGTNKPQH
TRBV28	TRBJ2-2	ASSSPGLEERELF
TRBV7-3	TRBJ2-5	ASSLNGHQETQY
TRBV4-3	TRBJ2-1	ASSQVRSSDFSYNEQF
TRBV2	TRBJ2-7	ASSDIARWY
TRBV7-2	TRBJ1-5	ASSLGGRGNQPQH